This T cell receptor (beta chain) was documented in a study of spatial heterogeneity in lung cancer. Study summary: Detection consistently captured more beta-chain sequences than alpha-chain sequences. Whole-study results and caveats: At resection, ubiquitous expanded tumor TCRs appeared in blood more than at follow-up.

TCRdb ran MiXCR on the 5' RACE reads and lists one entry per CDR3 protein. The sample yields a few thousand distinct CDR3 sequences, roughly 55% seen once. Time point meaning: blood at routine non-recurrence follow-up after resection. Whole RNA, isolated from tumor, nontumor lung or frozen PBMC, was sequenced without prior sorting. The germline gives CDR1 SEHNR, CDR2 FQNEAQ (reference sequence). Trimming shortened V by 3 bases and J by 8 bases, and 13 bases separated the two germline ends. This CDR3 is 13 amino acids long. This clonotype was counted between two and nine times. The target antigen is unknown. The library was prepared for alpha chains; this beta chain is a stray read, so its frequency means little.

The specimen comprised PBMCs, sampled at follow-up. This receptor was obtained from a female donor with early-stage non-small cell lung cancer. The chain joins TRBV7-9 to TRBJ1-2; D remains unclear. As DNA, the CDR3 is TGTGCCAGCAGCTTCGGGGAGATAGGAGGCTACACCTTC. This encodes CASSFGEIGGYTF.